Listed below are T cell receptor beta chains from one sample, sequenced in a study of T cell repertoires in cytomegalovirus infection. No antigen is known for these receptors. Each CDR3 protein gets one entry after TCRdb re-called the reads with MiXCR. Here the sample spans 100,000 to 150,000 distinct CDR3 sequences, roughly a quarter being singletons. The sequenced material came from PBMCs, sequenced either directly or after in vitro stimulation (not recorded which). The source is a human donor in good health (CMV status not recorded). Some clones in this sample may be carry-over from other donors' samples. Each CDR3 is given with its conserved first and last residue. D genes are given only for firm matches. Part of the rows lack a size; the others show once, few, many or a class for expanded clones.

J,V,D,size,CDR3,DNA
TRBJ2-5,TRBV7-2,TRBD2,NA,CASSISSGVQETQYF,TGTGCCAGCAGCATATCTAGCGGAGTCCAAGAGACCCAGTACTTC
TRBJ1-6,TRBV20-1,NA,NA,CSAKRHYNSPLHF,TGCAGTGCCAAGCGTCACTATAATTCACCCCTCCACTTT
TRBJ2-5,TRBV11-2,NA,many,CASSLEVRIRQETQYF,TGTGCCAGCAGCTTAGAAGTGCGGATTAGGCAGGAGACCCAGTACTTC
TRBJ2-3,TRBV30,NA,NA,CAWNGVPWDTQYF,TGTGCCTGGAACGGGGTGCCTTGGGATACGCAGTATTTT
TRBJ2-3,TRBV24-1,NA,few,CATSEAVGTDTQYF,TGTGCCACCAGTGAAGCTGTAGGGACGGATACGCAGTATTTT
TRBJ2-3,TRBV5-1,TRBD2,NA,CASGGSAGEGTDTQYF,TGCGCCAGCGGGGGATCGGCGGGAGAAGGCACAGATACGCAGTATTTT
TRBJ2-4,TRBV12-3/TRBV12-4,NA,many,CASTAQTRSIQYF,TGTGCCAGCACGGCGCAGACCCGTAGCATTCAGTACTTC
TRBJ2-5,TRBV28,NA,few,CASSSRTVQETQYF,TGTGCCAGCAGTTCCCGGACCGTCCAAGAGACCCAGTACTTC
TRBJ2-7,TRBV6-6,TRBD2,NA,CASSYSMREGSAYF,TGTGCCAGCAGTTACTCGATGCGGGAGGGATCGGCGTACTTC
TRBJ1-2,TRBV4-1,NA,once,CASSQEDGYTF,TGTGCCAGCAGCCAAGAGGATGGCTACACCTTC
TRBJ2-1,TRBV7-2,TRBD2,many,CASSFTIRSGTGKDNEQFF,TGTGCCAGCAGTTTCACAATTCGGAGCGGGACGGGAAAAGACAATGAGCAGTTCTTC
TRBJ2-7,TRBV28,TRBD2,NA,CASSLIAGVEQYF,TGTGCCAGCAGTCTCATAGCGGGAGTCGAGCAGTACTTC
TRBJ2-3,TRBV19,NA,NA,CASSSQTSTDTQYF,TGTGCCAGTAGTAGTCAGACTAGCACAGATACGCAGTATTTT
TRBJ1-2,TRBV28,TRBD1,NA,CASRLTGGDFYGYTF,TGTGCCAGCAGGTTGACAGGGGGGGATTTTTATGGCTACACCTTC
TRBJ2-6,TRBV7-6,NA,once,CASSLVSSTRNSGANVLTF,TGTGCCAGCAGCTTAGTTTCCAGTACCCGCAACTCTGGGGCCAACGTCCTGACTTTC
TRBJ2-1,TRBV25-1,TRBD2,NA,CASSGQSGRVISEQFF,TGTGCCAGCAGTGGACAGAGCGGGAGGGTAATCAGTGAGCAGTTCTTC
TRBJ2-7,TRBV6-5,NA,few,CASSYGSPYEQYF,TGTGCCAGCAGTTACGGGAGCCCCTACGAGCAGTACTTC
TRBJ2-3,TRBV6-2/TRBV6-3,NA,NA,CASSYDHRGRAPPHF,TGTGCCAGCAGTTACGATCACCGGGGAAGGGCCCCCCCGCATTTT
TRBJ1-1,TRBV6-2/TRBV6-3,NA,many,CASSYSSSRGLNTEAFF,TGTGCCAGCAGTTACTCGAGTAGTCGGGGGCTGAACACTGAAGCTTTCTTT
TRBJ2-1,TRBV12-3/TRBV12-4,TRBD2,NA,CASGPLTSGTYNEQFF,TGTGCCAGCGGCCCCCTGACTAGCGGGACGTACAATGAGCAGTTCTTC
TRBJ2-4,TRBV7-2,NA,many,CASSLVSGGIAKNIQYF,TGTGCCAGCAGCTTAGTCAGTGGCGGTATAGCCAAAAACATTCAGTACTTC
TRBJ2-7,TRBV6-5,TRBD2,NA,CASTASGSSYEQYF,TGTGCCAGCACCGCCAGCGGGAGCTCCTACGAGCAGTACTTC
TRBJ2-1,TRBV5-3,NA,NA,CASMAARDDTYNEQFF,TGTGCCTCCATGGCGGCGCGGGATGACACCTACAATGAGCAGTTCTTC
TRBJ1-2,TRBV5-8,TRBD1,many,CASSLKDREGYTF,TGTGCCAGCAGCCTTAAGGACAGGGAAGGCTACACCTTC
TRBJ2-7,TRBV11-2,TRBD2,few,CASKTSGSYEQYF,TGTGCCAGCAAAACTAGCGGATCCTACGAGCAGTACTTC
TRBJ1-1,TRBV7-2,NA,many,CASSPAGRDRAFF,TGTGCCAGCAGCCCAGCGGGCCGGGACCGAGCTTTCTTT
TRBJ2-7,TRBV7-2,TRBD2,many,CASSPSGLASYEQYF,TGTGCCAGCAGCCCCAGCGGACTAGCCAGTTACGAGCAGTACTTC
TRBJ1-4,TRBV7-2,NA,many,CASSEGGEKLFF,TGTGCCAGCAGCGAAGGGGGGGAAAAACTGTTTTTT
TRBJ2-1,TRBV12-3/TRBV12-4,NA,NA,CASSGMSSYNEQFF,TGTGCCAGCAGTGGAATGAGCTCCTACAATGAGCAGTTCTTC
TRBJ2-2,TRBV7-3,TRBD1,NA,CASTSTPSGTGTNTGELFF,TGTGCCAGCACCTCCACGCCGAGCGGGACAGGGACGAACACCGGGGAGCTGTTTTTT
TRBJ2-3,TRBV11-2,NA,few,CASSLEGAGSADTQYF,TGTGCCAGCAGCTTAGAAGGCGCAGGATCGGCAGATACGCAGTATTTT
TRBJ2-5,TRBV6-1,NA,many,CASSELGTLQETQYF,TGTGCCAGCAGTGAGCTAGGGACTTTGCAAGAGACCCAGTACTTC
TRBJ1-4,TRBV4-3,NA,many,CASSQNSGIHEKLFF,TGCGCCAGCAGCCAAAACTCCGGGATCCATGAAAAACTGTTTTTT
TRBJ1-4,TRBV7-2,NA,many,CASSLRRTEKLFF,TGTGCCAGCAGCCTACGACGGACCGAAAAACTGTTTTTT
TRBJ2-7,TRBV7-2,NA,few,CASSFEGGQTYEQYF,TGTGCCAGCAGTTTCGAAGGCGGGCAAACCTACGAGCAGTACTTC
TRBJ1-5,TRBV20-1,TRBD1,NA,CSAPQGGQPQHF,TGCAGTGCTCCACAGGGGGGACAGCCCCAGCATTTT
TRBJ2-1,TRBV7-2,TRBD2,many,CASSLEAGGNYNEQFF,TGTGCCAGCAGCTTAGAGGCGGGAGGGAACTACAATGAGCAGTTCTTC
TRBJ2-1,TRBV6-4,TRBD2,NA,CASSDSSGKMNEQFF,TGTGCCAGCAGTGATTCTAGCGGGAAAATGAATGAGCAGTTCTTC
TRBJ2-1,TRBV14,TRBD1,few,CASSTYPGQGHSYNEQFF,TGTGCCAGCAGCACATACCCGGGACAGGGGCACTCCTACAATGAGCAGTTCTTC
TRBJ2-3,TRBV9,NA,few,CASSVEAEGGTDTQYF,TGTGCCAGCAGCGTTGAAGCGGAGGGGGGCACAGATACGCAGTATTTT
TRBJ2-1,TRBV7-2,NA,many,CASSLFFRSFNEQFF,TGTGCCAGCAGCTTATTTTTTCGCTCATTTAATGAGCAGTTCTTC
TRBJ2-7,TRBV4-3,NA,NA,CASSQDRGAYEQYF,TGCGCCAGCAGCCAAGATCGAGGCGCCTACGAGCAGTACTTC
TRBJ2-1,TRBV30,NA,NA,CAWSGGRSSYNEQFF,TGTGCCTGGAGTGGGGGAAGGAGCTCCTACAATGAGCAGTTCTTC
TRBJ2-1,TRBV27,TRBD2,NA,CASSPLAGGYYNEQFF,TGTGCCAGCAGTCCATTAGCGGGAGGCTATTACAATGAGCAGTTCTTC
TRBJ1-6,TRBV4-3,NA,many,CASSHGQGGSPLHF,TGCGCCAGCAGCCATGGTCAGGGAGGTTCACCCCTCCACTTT
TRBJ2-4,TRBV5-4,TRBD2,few,CASSPAGGAKNIQYF,TGTGCCAGCAGCCCCGCGGGAGGAGCCAAAAACATTCAGTACTTC
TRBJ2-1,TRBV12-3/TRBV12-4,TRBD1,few,CASRTGTGGFAEQFF,TGTGCCAGCAGGACCGGGACAGGGGGGTTTGCTGAGCAGTTCTTC
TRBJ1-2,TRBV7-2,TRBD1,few,CASSLTGADYGYTF,TGTGCCAGCAGCTTAACAGGGGCGGACTATGGCTACACCTTC
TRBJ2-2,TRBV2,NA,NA,CASSGTGELFF,TGTGCCAGCAGCGGAACCGGGGAGCTGTTTTTT
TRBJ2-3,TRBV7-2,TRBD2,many,CASSSNPTSGLRTDTQYF,TGTGCCAGCAGCTCCAACCCAACTAGCGGCCTCCGCACAGATACGCAGTATTTT
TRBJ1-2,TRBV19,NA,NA,CASSIDLGAAGNYGYTF,TGTGCCAGTAGTATAGATCTAGGGGCGGCAGGAAACTATGGCTACACCTTC
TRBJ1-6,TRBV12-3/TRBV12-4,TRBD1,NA,CASRYDRGQYNSPLHF,TGTGCCAGCAGATACGACAGGGGACAATATAATTCACCCCTCCACTTT
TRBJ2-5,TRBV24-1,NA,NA,CATSDPGRAEETQYF,TGTGCCACCAGTGACCCGGGACGGGCAGAAGAGACCCAGTACTTC
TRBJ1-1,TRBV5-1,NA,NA,CASSLDGRSNTEAFF,TGCGCCAGCAGCTTGGATGGACGGAGTAACACTGAAGCTTTCTTT